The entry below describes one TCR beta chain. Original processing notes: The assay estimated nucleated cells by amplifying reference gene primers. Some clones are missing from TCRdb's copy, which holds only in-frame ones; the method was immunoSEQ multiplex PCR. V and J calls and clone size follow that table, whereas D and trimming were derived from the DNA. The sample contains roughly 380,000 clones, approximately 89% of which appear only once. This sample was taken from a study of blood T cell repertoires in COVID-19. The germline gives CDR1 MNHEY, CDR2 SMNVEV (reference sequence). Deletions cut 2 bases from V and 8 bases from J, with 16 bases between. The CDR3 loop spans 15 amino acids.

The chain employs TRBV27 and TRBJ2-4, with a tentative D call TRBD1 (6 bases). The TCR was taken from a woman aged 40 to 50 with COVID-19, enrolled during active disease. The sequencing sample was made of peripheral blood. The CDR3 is CASSLTHRATHIQYF. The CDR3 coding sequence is TGTGCCAGCAGTTTAACCCACAGGGCCACCCACATTCAGTACTTC.